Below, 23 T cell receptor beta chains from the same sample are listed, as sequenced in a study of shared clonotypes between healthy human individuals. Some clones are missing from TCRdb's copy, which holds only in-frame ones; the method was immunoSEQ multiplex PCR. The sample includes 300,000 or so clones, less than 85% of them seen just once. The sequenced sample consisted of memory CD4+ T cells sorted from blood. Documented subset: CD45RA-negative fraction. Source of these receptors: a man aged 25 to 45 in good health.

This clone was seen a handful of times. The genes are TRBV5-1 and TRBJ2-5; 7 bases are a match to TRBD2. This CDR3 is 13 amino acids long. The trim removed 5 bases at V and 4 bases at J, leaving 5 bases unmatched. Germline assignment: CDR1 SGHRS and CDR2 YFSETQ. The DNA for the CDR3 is TGCGCCAGCAGTTCAAGGACTAGAGAGACCCAGTACTTC. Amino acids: CASSSRTRETQYF.

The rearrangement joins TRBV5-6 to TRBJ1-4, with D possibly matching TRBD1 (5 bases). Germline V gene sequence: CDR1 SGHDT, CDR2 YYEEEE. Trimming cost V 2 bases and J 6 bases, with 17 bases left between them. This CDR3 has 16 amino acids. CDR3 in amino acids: CASSFGPFGGDEKLFF. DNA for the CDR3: TGTGCCAGCAGCTTCGGACCCTTCGGAGGGGATGAAAAACTGTTTTTT.

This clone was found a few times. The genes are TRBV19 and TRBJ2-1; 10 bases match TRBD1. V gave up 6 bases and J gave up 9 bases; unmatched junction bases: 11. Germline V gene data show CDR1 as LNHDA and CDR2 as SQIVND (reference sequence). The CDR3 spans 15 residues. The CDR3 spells CASRPGQGSWSEQFF. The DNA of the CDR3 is TGTGCCAGTAGACCGGGACAGGGGTCCTGGAGTGAGCAGTTCTTC.

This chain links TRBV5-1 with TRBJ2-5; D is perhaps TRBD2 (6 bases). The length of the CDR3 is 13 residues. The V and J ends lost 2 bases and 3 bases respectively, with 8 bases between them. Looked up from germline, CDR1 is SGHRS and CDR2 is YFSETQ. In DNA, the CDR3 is TGCGCCAGCAGCTTTACGGGAGAAGAGACCCAGTACTTC. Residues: CASSFTGEETQYF.

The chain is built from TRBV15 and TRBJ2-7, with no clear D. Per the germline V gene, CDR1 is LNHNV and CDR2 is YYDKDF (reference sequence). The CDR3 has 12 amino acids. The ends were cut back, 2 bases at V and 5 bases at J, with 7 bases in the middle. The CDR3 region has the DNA TGTGCCACCAGCAGAAGTCATAACGAGCAGTACTTC. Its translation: CATSRSHNEQYF.

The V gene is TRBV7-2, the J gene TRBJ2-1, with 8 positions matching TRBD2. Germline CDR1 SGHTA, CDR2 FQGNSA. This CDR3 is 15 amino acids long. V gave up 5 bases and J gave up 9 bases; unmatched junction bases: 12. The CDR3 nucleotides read TGTGCCAGCAGCCGAACTAGCGGACCCTACTTTGAGCAGTTCTTC. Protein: CASSRTSGPYFEQFF.

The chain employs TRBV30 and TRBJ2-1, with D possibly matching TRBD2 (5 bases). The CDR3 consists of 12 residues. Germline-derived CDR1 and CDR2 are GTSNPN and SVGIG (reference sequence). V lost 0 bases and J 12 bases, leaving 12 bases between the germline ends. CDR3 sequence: CAWSVLSGWQFF. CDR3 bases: TGTGCCTGGAGTGTACTAAGCGGCTGGCAGTTCTTC.

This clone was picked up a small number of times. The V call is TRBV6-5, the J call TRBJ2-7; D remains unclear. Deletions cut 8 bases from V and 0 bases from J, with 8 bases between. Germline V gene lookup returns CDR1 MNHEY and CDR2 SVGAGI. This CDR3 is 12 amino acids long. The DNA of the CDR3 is TGTGCCAGCCAACGTACCTCCTACGAGCAGTACTTC. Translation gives CASQRTSYEQYF.

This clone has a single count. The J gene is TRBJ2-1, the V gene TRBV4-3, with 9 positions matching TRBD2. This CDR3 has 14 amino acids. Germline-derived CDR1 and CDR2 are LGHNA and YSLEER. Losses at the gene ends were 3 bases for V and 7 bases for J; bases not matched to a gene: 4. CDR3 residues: CASSHAGGMNEQFF. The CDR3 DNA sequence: TGCGCCAGCAGCCACGCGGGAGGGATGAATGAGCAGTTCTTC.

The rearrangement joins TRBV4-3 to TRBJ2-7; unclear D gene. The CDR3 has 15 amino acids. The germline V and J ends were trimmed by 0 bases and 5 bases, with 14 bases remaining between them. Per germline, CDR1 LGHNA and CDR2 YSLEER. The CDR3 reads CASSQEGWAMDEQYF. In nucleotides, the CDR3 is TGCGCCAGCAGCCAAGAGGGGTGGGCCATGGACGAGCAGTACTTC.

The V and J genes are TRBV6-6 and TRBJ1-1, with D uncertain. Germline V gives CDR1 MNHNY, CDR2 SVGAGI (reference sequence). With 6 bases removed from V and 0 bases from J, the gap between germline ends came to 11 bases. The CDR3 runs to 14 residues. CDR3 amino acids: CASSVRVMNTEAFF. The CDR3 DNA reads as TGTGCCAGCAGCGTCCGAGTGATGAACACTGAAGCTTTCTTT.

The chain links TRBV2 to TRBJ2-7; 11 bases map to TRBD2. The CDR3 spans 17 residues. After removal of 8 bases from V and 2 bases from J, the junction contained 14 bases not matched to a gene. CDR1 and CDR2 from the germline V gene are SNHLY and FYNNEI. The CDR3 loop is CASRLAGGISRPYEQYF. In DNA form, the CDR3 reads TGTGCCAGCCGGCTAGCGGGAGGTATCAGCCGACCCTACGAGCAGTACTTC. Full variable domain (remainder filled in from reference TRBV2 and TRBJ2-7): EPEVTQTPSHQVTQMGQEVILRCVPISNHLYFYWYRQILGQKVEFLVSFYNNEISEKSEIFDDQFSVERPDGSNFTLKIRSTKLEDSAMYFCASRLAGGISRPYEQYFGPGTRLTVT.

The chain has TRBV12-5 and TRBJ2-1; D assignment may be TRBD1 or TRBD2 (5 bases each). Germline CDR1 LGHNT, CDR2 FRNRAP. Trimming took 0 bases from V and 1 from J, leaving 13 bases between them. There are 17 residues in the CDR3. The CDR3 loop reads CASGLVLRGASYNEQFF. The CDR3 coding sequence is TGTGCTAGTGGTTTGGTCTTGAGGGGCGCATCCTACAATGAGCAGTTCTTC.

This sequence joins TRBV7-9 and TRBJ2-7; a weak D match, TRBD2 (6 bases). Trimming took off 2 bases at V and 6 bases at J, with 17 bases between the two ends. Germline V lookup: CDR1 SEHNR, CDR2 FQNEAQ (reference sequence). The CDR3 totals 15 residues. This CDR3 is CASSLPELTRREQYF. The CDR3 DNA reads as TGTGCCAGCAGCTTACCAGAACTGACTAGACGCGAGCAGTACTTC.

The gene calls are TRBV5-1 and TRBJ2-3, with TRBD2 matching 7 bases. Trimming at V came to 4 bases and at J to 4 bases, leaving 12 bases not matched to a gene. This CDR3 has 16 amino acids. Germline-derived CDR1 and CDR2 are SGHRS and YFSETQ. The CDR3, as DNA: TGCGCCAGCAGCCCGGGAGGAACACTCCGCTCAGATACGCAGTATTTT. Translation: CASSPGGTLRSDTQYF.

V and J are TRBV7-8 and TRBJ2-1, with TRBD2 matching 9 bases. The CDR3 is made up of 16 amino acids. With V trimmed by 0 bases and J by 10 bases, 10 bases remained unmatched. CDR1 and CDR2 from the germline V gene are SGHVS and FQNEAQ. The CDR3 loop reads CASSLAGGRALKEQFF. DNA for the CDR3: TGTGCCAGCAGCTTAGCGGGCGGGAGGGCCTTAAAGGAGCAGTTCTTC.

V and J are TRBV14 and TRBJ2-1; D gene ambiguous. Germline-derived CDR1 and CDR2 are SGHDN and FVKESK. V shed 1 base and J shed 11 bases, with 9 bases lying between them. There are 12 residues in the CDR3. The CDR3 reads CASSQGYLQQFF. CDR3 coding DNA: TGTGCCAGCAGCCAAGGTTATCTGCAGCAGTTCTTC. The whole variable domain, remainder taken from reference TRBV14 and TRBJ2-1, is EAGVTQFPSHSVIEKGQTVTLRCDPISGHDNLYWYRRVMGKEIKFLLHFVKESKQDESGMPNNRFLAERTGGTYSTLKVQPAELEDSGVYFCASSQGYLQQFFGPGTRLTVL.

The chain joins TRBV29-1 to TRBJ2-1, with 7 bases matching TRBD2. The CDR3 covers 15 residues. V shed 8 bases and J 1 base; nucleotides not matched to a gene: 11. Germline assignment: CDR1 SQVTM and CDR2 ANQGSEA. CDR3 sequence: CSLRGGSRSYNEQFF. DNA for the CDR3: TGCAGCCTGAGAGGCGGGAGTCGGTCCTACAATGAGCAGTTCTTC.

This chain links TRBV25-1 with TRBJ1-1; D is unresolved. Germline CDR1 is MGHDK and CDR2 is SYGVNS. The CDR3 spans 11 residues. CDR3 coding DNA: TGTGCTGTCGGGTCGAACACTGAAGCTTTCTTT. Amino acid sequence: CAVGSNTEAFF.

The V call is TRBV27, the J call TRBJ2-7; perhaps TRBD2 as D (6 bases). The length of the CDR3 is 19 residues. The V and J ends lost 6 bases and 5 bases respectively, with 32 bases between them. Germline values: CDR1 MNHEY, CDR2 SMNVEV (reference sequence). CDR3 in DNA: TGTGCCAGCAGACCGGGACGGACGCAATCGGGAACTAGCTTCCACGAGCAGTACTTC. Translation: CASRPGRTQSGTSFHEQYF.

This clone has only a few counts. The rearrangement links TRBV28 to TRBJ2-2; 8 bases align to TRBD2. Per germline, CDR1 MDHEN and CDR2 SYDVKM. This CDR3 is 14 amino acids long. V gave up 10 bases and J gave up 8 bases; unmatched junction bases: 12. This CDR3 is CATPGGRNDGELFF. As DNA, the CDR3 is TGTGCCACCCCGGGAGGGCGGAATGATGGGGAGCTGTTTTTT.

CDR3 bases: TGTGCCATCAGTGAGACCACGGGACTAGCGGGAGTTCGGGAGCAGTTCTTC. This gives the protein CAISETTGLAGVREQFF. The V call is TRBV10-3, the J call TRBJ2-1, with 14 bases lining up with TRBD2. The junction had 10 bases not matched to a gene; V was cut back by 2 bases and J by 10 bases. Germline V gene lookup returns CDR1 ENHRY and CDR2 SYGVKD. The CDR3 covers 17 residues.

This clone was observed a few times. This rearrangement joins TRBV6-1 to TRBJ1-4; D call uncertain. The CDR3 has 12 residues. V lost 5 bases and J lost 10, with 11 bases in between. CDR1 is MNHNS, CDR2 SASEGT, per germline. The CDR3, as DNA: TGTGCCAGCAGTACCAGACAAGGAAAACTGTTTTTT. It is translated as CASSTRQGKLFF.